Included here is one TCR beta chain sequence, with context. Its antigen is unidentified. Sequenced by immunoSEQ multiplex PCR; TCRdb stores in-frame clones only, minus some. The sample contains 2,100 or so clones, more than 75% of which appear only once. These data are taken from a study of T cell repertoires in ileal Crohn's disease. Study in general: Median disease duration was roughly 8.5 years; about 35% smoked at surgery. Thiopurines (around 10) or anti-TNF agents (18) were given postoperatively to about half. Findings of the study overall: All patients with clonality above 26.8% had endoscopic recurrence.

The germline V gene encodes CDR1 SGHNT and CDR2 YYREEE (reference sequence). V dropped 4 bases and J dropped 6 bases, with 14 bases sitting between them. CDR3 size: 13 residues. Adults with ileal or ileocolonic Crohn's disease and an indication for resection were eligible. Specimen: ileal tissue. This sequence joins TRBV5-4 and TRBJ2-7, with a possible D match to TRBD1 (5 bases). The clonotype was recovered from an adult with Crohn's disease. CDR3 loop: CASSQDSSGEQYF. CDR3 DNA sequence: TGTGCCAGCAGCCAAGACAGTTCGGGCGAGCAGTACTTC.